These 2 T cell receptor beta chains originate from one sample sequenced in a study of blood T cell repertoires in COVID-19. Generated by immunoSEQ multiplex PCR, the TCRdb table keeps only in-frame clones and is missing some. This sample has 280,000 or so clones, with around 87% found just once. Material for sequencing was PBMCs or T cells enriched from blood (not recorded which). These receptors all come from a woman younger than 35 with acute COVID-19.

The J gene is TRBJ2-4, the V gene TRBV28; 8 nucleotides match TRBD1. The CDR3 is made up of 14 amino acids. In germline, CDR1 is MDHEN, CDR2 SYDVKM. The V gene end was trimmed by 8 bases and the J gene end by 5 bases; junction bases not matched to a gene: 8. The CDR3 bases are TGTGCCAGCTCTCAGACAGGGGCGGAAAACATTCAGTACTTC. Encoded protein: CASSQTGAENIQYF.

Notes on this clone: The junction does not match germline at one end; this may be a read error. This chain connects TRBV13 to TRBJ2-7, with 7 bases matching TRBD2. This CDR3 is 12 amino acids long. Germline CDR1 PRHDT, CDR2 FYEKMQ (reference sequence). Written as DNA, the CDR3 is TGTGCCAGCAGCTATGGGGGGGATGGTACGCACTTC. Amino acid sequence: CASSYGGDGTHF.